This T cell receptor beta chain was sequenced in a study of spatial heterogeneity in lung cancer. This clonotype is medium-sized. What it binds is unknown. TCRdb re-called the 5' RACE reads with MiXCR, one entry per CDR3 protein. The data show about 6,000 distinct CDR3 sequences, approximately 8% seen once. Findings and limits, study-wide: Counts that tracked tumor mutation counts were those of expanded intratumoral alpha and beta TCRs.

J was trimmed by 3 bases and V by 5 bases; bases with no gene match: 3. This CDR3 contains 14 residues. Germline lookup yields CDR1 MDHEN and CDR2 SYDVKM. As to time point: sample taken at primary tumor resection. Samples were donated by 72 untreated early-stage non-small cell lung cancer patients. The sequence came from a female donor with early-stage non-small cell lung cancer. The chain is built from TRBV28 and TRBJ2-7, with 11 bases identical to TRBD2. This sample comprised lung tumor tissue, obtained at surgery. CDR3 nucleotides: TGTGCCAGCAGTACCGGGACTAGCGGCTACGAGCAGTACTTC. Translation gives CASSTGTSGYEQYF.